Listed here are 25 T cell receptor beta chains from one sample, sequenced in a study of cytomegalovirus exposure and HLA in healthy donors. PCR employed 60 Vbeta and 13 Jbeta primers. Measured with immunoSEQ multiplex PCR; TCRdb has only the in-frame clones, and not every one. Among about 73,000 clones listed, roughly 70% were seen once. Sequenced sample: PBMCs. The receptors stem from a man in his 70s in good health and CMV-seronegative.

The chain carries TRBV5-1 and TRBJ1-1, with TRBD1 matching 7 bases. Germline-derived CDR1 and CDR2 are SGHRS and YFSETQ. V was clipped by 2 bases and J by 1 base; unmatched bases: 5. The CDR3 is 15 residues long. Here the CDR3 DNA reads TGCGCCAGCAGCTTAGGGACAGAAGCGAACACTGAAGCTTTCTTT. Amino acids: CASSLGTEANTEAFF.

This clone has just a few counts. V is TRBV4-2 and J is TRBJ2-5; D may be TRBD2 (7 bases). The CDR3 extends over 18 amino acids. With 0 bases removed from V and 3 bases from J, the gap between germline ends came to 20 bases. The germline V gene has CDR1 LGHNA and CDR2 YNFKEQ. CDR3 nucleotides: TGTGCCAGCAGCCAAGATGCCGCGGGGGCCGGGGAGGAAGAGACCCAGTACTTC. Its protein product is CASSQDAAGAGEEETQYF.

V usage is TRBV2 and J usage is TRBJ1-2; perhaps TRBD1 as D (5 bases). V was trimmed by 2 bases and J by 5 bases, leaving 15 bases between them. Germline loops: CDR1 SNHLY, CDR2 FYNNEI. The CDR3 runs 15 residues. CDR3 region: CASSEFRGLGYGYTF. The CDR3 nucleotides are TGTGCCAGCAGTGAATTTAGGGGTTTGGGGTATGGCTACACCTTC.

The chain has TRBV7-9 and TRBJ2-5, with TRBD1 matching 9 bases. Germline V CDR1 and CDR2: SEHNR, FQNEAQ (reference sequence). V lost 3 bases, J lost 2 bases, and 4 bases stayed unmatched. This CDR3 contains 15 residues. CDR3 nucleotides: TGTGCCAGCAGCTTCCGGGACAGGGATCAAGAGACCCAGTACTTC. This translates into CASSFRDRDQETQYF.

V gene TRBV14 combines with J gene TRBJ1-2; weak D call: TRBD1 (6 bases). The CDR3 covers 16 residues. Per germline, CDR1 SGHDN and CDR2 FVKESK. V was clipped by 0 bases and J by 0 bases, with 11 bases between them. The CDR3 sequence: CASSQDRGPSNYGYTF. The CDR3 coding sequence is TGTGCCAGCAGCCAAGACAGGGGACCTTCTAACTATGGCTACACCTTC. The full variable domain, completed using reference TRBV14 and TRBJ1-2, is EAGVTQFPSHSVIEKGQTVTLRCDPISGHDNLYWYRRVMGKEIKFLLHFVKESKQDESGMPNNRFLAERTGGTYSTLKVQPAELEDSGVYFCASSQDRGPSNYGYTFGSGTRLTVV.

The chain carries TRBV6-4 and TRBJ1-1; D may be TRBD1 (6 bases). V lost 3 bases and J lost 5, with 10 bases in between. This CDR3 is built from 13 residues. Germline loops: CDR1 MRHNA, CDR2 SNTAGT. The CDR3 sequence is CASSEQGGTEAFF. The CDR3, as DNA: TGTGCCAGCAGTGAACAAGGGGGAACTGAAGCTTTCTTT.

V is TRBV11-2 and J is TRBJ1-1, with D hard to call. V lost 0 bases and J lost 6, with 14 bases in between. CDR1 and CDR2 (germline): SGHAT, FQNNGV. This CDR3 has 15 residues. CDR3 amino acids: CASSLESGGRSEAFF. The CDR3 nucleotides are TGTGCCAGCAGCTTAGAATCGGGAGGACGGTCTGAAGCTTTCTTT. The whole variable domain, filled in from reference TRBV11-2 and TRBJ1-1, reads EAGVAQSPRYKIIEKRQSVAFWCNPISGHATLYWYQQILGQGPKLLIQFQNNGVVDDSQLPKDRFSAERLKGVDSTLKIQPAKLEDSAVYLCASSLESGGRSEAFFGQGTRLTVV.

The chain uses TRBV18 and TRBJ2-7, with a weak D call TRBD1 (5 bases). Per germline, CDR1 KGHSH and CDR2 LQKENI. Trimming left V 2 bases short and J 3 bases short, with 11 bases between. This CDR3 region has 14 residues. CDR3 in DNA: TGTGCCAGCTCACCAGAGGCAGGGAACTACGAGCAGTACTTC. Translation: CASSPEAGNYEQYF.

The rearrangement links TRBV11-2 to TRBJ2-7; the match to TRBD2 covers 10 bases. The CDR3 is 16 amino acids. J was trimmed by 5 bases and V by 3 bases; bases with no gene match: 10. Per the germline V gene, CDR1 is SGHAT and CDR2 is FQNNGV. The CDR3 DNA sequence: TGTGCCAGCAGCTTGGGGCAGCTAGCGGGAGTCGACGAGCAGTACTTC. Protein: CASSLGQLAGVDEQYF.

This clone was seen at least ten times. The V call is TRBV6-6, the J call TRBJ1-1; 8 positions agree with TRBD1. The ends lost 8 bases at V and 0 bases at J; junction bases unmatched: 5. In germline, CDR1 is MNHNY, CDR2 SVGAGI (reference sequence). CDR3 size: 14 residues. This CDR3 reads CASGPGGLNTEAFF. As DNA, the CDR3 is TGTGCCAGCGGGCCAGGGGGCTTGAACACTGAAGCTTTCTTT.

J is TRBJ1-5 and V is TRBV19, with 7 positions matching TRBD1. The V and J ends lost 7 bases and 7 bases, in that order; junction bases with no gene match: 10. Germline V gene data show CDR1 as LNHDA and CDR2 as SQIVND (reference sequence). This CDR3 comprises 14 residues. CDR3 DNA: TGTGCCAGTACGGCCATGTCAGGGGGACAGCCCCAGCATTTT. Its protein is CASTAMSGGQPQHF.

This clone was seen only once. The CDR3 coding sequence is TGCAGCGTCGTAGCGGGAGGGCCAGATACGCAGTATTTT. This codes for CSVVAGGPDTQYF. This chain connects TRBV29-1 to TRBJ2-3, with 11 bases lining up with TRBD2. Germline trimming cut 6 bases from V and 4 bases from J; bases unmatched to any gene: 3. The CDR3 spans 13 residues. From germline, CDR1 is SQVTM and CDR2 ANQGSEA.

In this sample, this clone turned up a few times. This chain links TRBV5-5 with TRBJ1-2; D gene uncertain. The germline CDR1 and CDR2 sequences are SGHKS and YYEKEE (reference sequence). The CDR3 covers 16 residues. Trimming took off 2 bases at V and 0 bases at J, with 14 bases between the two ends. CDR3 nucleotides: TGTGCCAGCAGCTTCTCTCCACAGAACACTAACTATGGCTACACCTTC. It specifies CASSFSPQNTNYGYTF.

Of note for this clone: The junction differs from germline at one of its ends, possibly a read error. The chain couples TRBV4-3 to TRBJ2-5, with 7 bases lining up with TRBD1. The V gene's germline CDR1 is LGHNA and CDR2 YSLEER. The CDR3 is made up of 13 amino acids. CDR3 coding DNA: TGCGCCAGCAGCCAAGATTTGGGGACAGATTGGGACTTC. It encodes CASSQDLGTDWDF.

This chain connects TRBV5-8 to TRBJ1-4; TRBD1 might be the D (5 bases). V was shortened by 0 bases and J by 0 bases, with 15 bases between the two germline ends. The CDR3 consists of 18 residues. Germline V gene lookup returns CDR1 SGHTS and CDR2 YDEGEE. CDR3 region: CASSLGAQGGATNEKLFF. In DNA, the CDR3 is TGTGCCAGCAGCTTGGGGGCCCAGGGAGGAGCAACTAATGAAAAACTGTTTTTT.

This chain links TRBV15 with TRBJ2-2, with D unclear. This CDR3 is built from 13 residues. Germline V gene lookup returns CDR1 LNHNV and CDR2 YYDKDF (reference sequence). The ends were cut back, 0 bases at V and 11 bases at J, with 10 bases in the middle. Here the CDR3 reads CATSRDPKRELFF. The CDR3, as DNA: TGTGCCACCAGCAGAGATCCCAAGAGAGAGCTGTTTTTT.

The V gene is TRBV27, the J gene TRBJ1-2; 7 bases map to TRBD1. The CDR3 length is 14 residues. CDR1 is MNHEY, CDR2 SMNVEV, per germline (reference sequence). The V and J ends lost 3 bases and 5 bases, in that order; junction bases with no gene match: 6. CDR3 amino acids: CASSFTGEGYGYTF. CDR3 in DNA: TGTGCCAGCAGTTTTACAGGGGAAGGGTATGGCTACACCTTC.

The chain joins TRBV5-1 to TRBJ2-7; 10 bases are a match to TRBD1. J lost 4 bases, V lost 0 bases, and 4 bases had no gene match. Looked up from germline, CDR1 is SGHRS and CDR2 is YFSETQ. The CDR3 consists of 15 residues. As DNA, the CDR3 is TGCGCCAGCAGCTTGGTGACAGGGGGCGGGTACGAGCAGTACTTC. Its protein product is CASSLVTGGGYEQYF.

The J gene is TRBJ1-1, the V gene TRBV10-1; no definite D call. V gave up 0 bases and J gave up 7 bases, with 9 bases separating them. Germline assignment: CDR1 WNHNN and CDR2 SYGVQD (reference sequence). The CDR3 runs 13 residues. CDR3 sequence reads: CASSESLVSEAFF. The CDR3 DNA follows: TGCGCCAGCAGTGAGTCGTTGGTCAGTGAAGCTTTCTTT.

J is TRBJ2-1 and V is TRBV21-1; TRBD2, as called in the table, went unchecked against the DNA. TRBV21-1 has pseudogene status. This CDR3 region has 19 residues. This chain's CDR3 is CASPPLLAGGTSSYNEQFF. The CDR3, as DNA: TGTGCCAGCCCCCCTTTACTAGCGGGAGGCACTAGCTCCTACAATGAGCAGTTCTTC.

The genes are TRBV6-5 and TRBJ1-4, with a tentative D call TRBD1 (6 bases). Germline V gives CDR1 MNHEY, CDR2 SVGAGI. The CDR3 loop spans 15 amino acids. The V and J ends lost 4 bases and 4 bases respectively, with 13 bases between them. The CDR3 loop is CASSFRGFGNEKLFF. The CDR3 region has the DNA TGTGCCAGCAGTTTTAGGGGGTTCGGTAATGAAAAACTGTTTTTT.

J is TRBJ2-1 and V is TRBV18, with 7 bases fitting TRBD2. The CDR3 has 15 residues. V shed 0 bases and J 7 bases; nucleotides not matched to a gene: 6. CDR1 is KGHSH and CDR2 is LQKENI in the germline V gene. CDR3 DNA: TGTGCCAGCTCACCACCTCTAGCGGAAAATAATGAGCAGTTCTTC. Amino acid sequence: CASSPPLAENNEQFF. Full variable domain (outside the CDR3, taken from reference TRBV18 and TRBJ2-1): NAGVMQNPRHLVRRRGQEARLRCSPMKGHSHVYWYRQLPEEGLKFMVYLQKENIIDESGMPKERFSAEFPKEGPSILRIQQVVRGDSAAYFCASSPPLAENNEQFFGPGTRLTVL.

The chain is built from TRBV7-2 and TRBJ2-3; 10 bases match TRBD1. There are 16 residues in the CDR3. Germline CDR1 SGHTA, CDR2 FQGNSA. The J segment lost 4 bases and the V segment lost 4 bases, leaving 8 bases of the junction unmatched. For the CDR3, the DNA is TGTGCCAGCAGCTCCCGACAGGGGGCGATACCAGATACGCAGTATTTT. Its translation: CASSSRQGAIPDTQYF.

The genes are TRBV13 and TRBJ2-7; 9 positions agree with TRBD1. The V gene end was trimmed by 0 bases and the J gene end by 4 bases; junction bases not matched to a gene: 4. The CDR3 extends over 15 amino acids. CDR1 is PRHDT, CDR2 FYEKMQ, per germline (reference sequence). The CDR3 coding sequence is TGTGCCAGCAGCTTAGGCCTAGGACAGGGGTACGAGCAGTACTTC. Its translation is CASSLGLGQGYEQYF.

The V and J genes are TRBV6-5 and TRBJ2-7, with 7 bases that match TRBD1. This CDR3 spans 14 amino acids. Germline loops: CDR1 MNHEY, CDR2 SVGAGI. J was trimmed by 0 bases and V by 5 bases; bases with no gene match: 4. The CDR3 DNA reads as TGTGCCAGCAGTCCTGCAGGGGGCTCCTACGAGCAGTACTTC. Its protein is CASSPAGGSYEQYF.